The next 31 T cell receptor beta chains were all read from a single sample in a study of blood T cells in healthy people across ages. It was with a sample-barcoded 5' primer and a J-beta primer mix that a second PCR of about 6 to 12 cycles was run. TCRdb independently ran MiXCR on the 5' RACE reads; one entry per CDR3 protein. The sample has some 550,000 distinct CDR3 sequences, around 48% seen once. Sequencing was done on a sample of blood. The receptors stem from a man at least 80 years old in good health.

This CDR3 is CASSSLTGGPPYEQYF. CDR3 DNA: TGTGCCAGCAGTTCCCTGACAGGGGGTCCCCCCTACGAGCAGTACTTC. V and J are TRBV12-3 or TRBV12-4 and TRBJ2-7, with 9 bases lining up with TRBD1. The V gene end was trimmed by 4 bases and the J gene end by 2 bases; junction bases not matched to a gene: 9. CDR3 length: 16 amino acids.

The chain links TRBV9 to TRBJ2-7; D not certain. The germline V gene has CDR1 SGDLS and CDR2 YYNGEE. V lost 0 bases and J lost 1, with 11 bases in between. CDR3 length equals 15 residues. The CDR3 DNA reads TGTGCCAGCAGCGTAGGGAGCGAGGTATCCTACGAGCAGTACTTC. The encoded protein is CASSVGSEVSYEQYF.

This clonotype was found once. The J gene is TRBJ2-1, the V gene TRBV7-2; 13 bases are a match to TRBD2. CDR1 SGHTA and CDR2 FQGNSA come from the germline V gene. This CDR3 region has 16 residues. V trimming: 5 bases; J trimming: 8 bases; junction bases outside the gene matches: 9. The CDR3 protein is CASSPRTSGRGYEQFF. The CDR3 DNA reads as TGTGCCAGCAGCCCGCGGACTAGCGGGAGAGGTTATGAGCAGTTCTTC.

The sample holds a few counts of this clonotype. This sequence joins TRBV20-1 and TRBJ2-1, with 9 bases that match TRBD2. The CDR3 is made up of 18 amino acids. V was pared by 0 bases and J by 9 bases, with 18 bases of the junction left unmatched. CDR1 is DFQATT, CDR2 SNEGSKA, per germline (reference sequence). Written as DNA, the CDR3 is TGCAGTGCTAGAGACCCCGCGGGAGGGGCGGCTACAGGCGGTGAGCAGTTCTTC. Translation gives CSARDPAGGAATGGEQFF.

This clonotype was seen more than once but under ten times. The chain employs TRBV7-2 and TRBJ1-2, with 10 positions matching TRBD1. Germline V CDR1 and CDR2: SGHTA, FQGNSA. V dropped 3 bases and J dropped 2; count of bases not matched to a gene: 3. This CDR3 region has 15 residues. CDR3 region: CASSFGQGGNYGYTF. In nucleotides, the CDR3 is TGTGCCAGCAGCTTCGGACAGGGGGGAAACTATGGCTACACCTTC. Variable domain in full (rest from reference TRBV7-2 and TRBJ1-2): GAGVSQSPSNKVTEKGKDVELRCDPISGHTALYWYRQSLGQGLEFLIYFQGNSAPDKSGLPSDRFSAERTGGSVSTLTIQRTQQEDSAVYLCASSFGQGGNYGYTFGSGTRLTVV.

This clonotype has just a few counts. The chain joins TRBV7-2 to TRBJ2-7; possibly TRBD2 for D (6 bases). CDR1 SGHTA and CDR2 FQGNSA come from the germline V gene. The V end lost 0 bases, the J end lost 3 bases, and 9 bases lay between the germline ends. The length of the CDR3 is 14 residues. The CDR3 reads CASSLAPGDYEQYF. The CDR3 DNA is TGTGCCAGCAGCTTAGCACCGGGAGACTACGAGCAGTACTTC.

The chain is built from TRBV4-3 and TRBJ1-2; D is possibly TRBD1 (6 bases). V was shortened by 1 base and J by 2 bases, with 11 bases between the two germline ends. The CDR3 loop spans 15 amino acids. The V gene's germline CDR1 is LGHNA and CDR2 YSLEER. CDR3 protein: CASSQGETGNYGYTF. The CDR3, as DNA: TGCGCCAGCAGCCAAGGGGAAACAGGGAACTATGGCTACACCTTC.

The chain is built from TRBV30 and TRBJ2-7; 9 bases align to TRBD2. The DNA end is more similar to TRBJ2-4, so the J call may be wrong. The CDR3 extends over 15 amino acids. CDR1 and CDR2 from the germline V gene are GTSNPN and SVGIG (reference sequence). The CDR3 DNA reads TGTGCCTGGAGTGTATCCTCACTAGCGGGAAACATTCAGTACTTC. Amino acid sequence: CAWSVSSLAGNIQYF.

This rearrangement joins TRBV20-1 to TRBJ1-3; D is ambiguous. Germline V gives CDR1 DFQATT, CDR2 SNEGSKA (reference sequence). CDR3 length: 16 amino acids. V was trimmed by 4 bases and J by 0 bases, leaving 16 bases between them. CDR3 DNA sequence: TGCAGTGCTACTGGGAGCGTGGCAGCCTCTGGAAACACCATATATTTT. Translating it yields CSATGSVAASGNTIYF.

J is TRBJ2-3 and V is TRBV7-8; the D gene is possibly TRBD1 (6 bases). Between the trimmed V and J ends, which lost 0 bases and 4 bases, there was a span of 14 bases. CDR1 SGHVS and CDR2 FQNEAQ come from the germline V gene. The CDR3 totals 16 residues. This chain's CDR3 is CASSLAVGGRADTQYF. The CDR3 nucleotides are TGTGCCAGCAGCTTAGCAGTTGGGGGCAGGGCAGATACGCAGTATTTT.

The CDR3 region is CASSRPGRATEAFF. The DNA of the CDR3 is TGTGCCAGCAGCCGCCCGGGGCGCGCCACTGAAGCTTTCTTT. This chain uses TRBV7-2 with TRBJ1-1; D may be TRBD1 (5 bases). This CDR3 has 14 residues. Trimming removed 5 bases from V and 4 bases from J, with 14 bases in between. Looked up from germline, CDR1 is SGHTA and CDR2 is FQGNSA. Full variable domain (rest looked up from reference TRBV7-2 and TRBJ1-1): GAGVSQSPSNKVTEKGKDVELRCDPISGHTALYWYRQSLGQGLEFLIYFQGNSAPDKSGLPSDRFSAERTGGSVSTLTIQRTQQEDSAVYLCASSRPGRATEAFFGQGTRLTVV.

This rearrangement joins TRBV7-2 to TRBJ2-5; D is unclear. Looked up from germline, CDR1 is SGHTA and CDR2 is FQGNSA. CDR3 length: 15 amino acids. Deletions cut 1 base from V and 3 bases from J, with 12 bases between. CDR3 protein: CASSLGGRTEETQYF. CDR3 coding DNA: TGTGCCAGCAGCTTAGGCGGCAGAACTGAAGAGACCCAGTACTTC. Variable domain in full (rest from reference TRBV7-2 and TRBJ2-5): GAGVSQSPSNKVTEKGKDVELRCDPISGHTALYWYRQSLGQGLEFLIYFQGNSAPDKSGLPSDRFSAERTGGSVSTLTIQRTQQEDSAVYLCASSLGGRTEETQYFGPGTRLLVL.

The chain carries TRBV12-3 or TRBV12-4 and TRBJ2-1; the match to TRBD1 covers 9 bases. This CDR3 comprises 15 residues. V trimming: 1 base; J trimming: 7 bases; junction bases outside the gene matches: 5. The CDR3 bases are TGTGCCAGCAGTTTAGGGACAGGGGTGCGAAATGAGCAGTTCTTC. It translates to CASSLGTGVRNEQFF.

The gene calls are TRBV7-9 and TRBJ1-6; D is unresolved. This CDR3 spans 13 amino acids. CDR1 is SEHNR, CDR2 FQNEAQ, per germline (reference sequence). Trimming cost V 5 bases and J 8 bases, with 10 bases left between them. CDR3 protein: CASSPPGYSPLHF. In DNA, the CDR3 is TGTGCCAGCAGCCCGCCTGGTTATTCACCCCTCCACTTT.

The chain joins TRBV5-1 to TRBJ1-2; D remains unclear. CDR1 and CDR2 (germline): SGHRS, YFSETQ. CDR3 length equals 18 residues. V lost 0 bases and J lost 1, with 19 bases in between. The CDR3 here is CASSLGPPQGRSNYGYTF. The CDR3 region has the DNA TGCGCCAGCAGCTTGGGCCCCCCCCAAGGCAGAAGTAACTATGGCTACACCTTC.

In the case of this clonotype: At one of its ends the junction is not consistent with the germline gene, which may arise from a read error. This chain uses TRBV7-3 with TRBJ2-1; 10 bases are shared with TRBD2. Germline V lookup: CDR1 SGHTA, CDR2 FQGTGA. CDR3 length equals 15 residues. The CDR3 nucleotides read TGTGTCAGCAGCTTAGCTAGCGGGAGCGGAAATGAGCAGTTCTTC. It yields the protein CVSSLASGSGNEQFF.

This clonotype was counted between two and nine times. The chain carries TRBV27 and TRBJ1-5, with a weak D call TRBD1 (6 bases). CDR1 is MNHEY and CDR2 is SMNVEV in the germline V gene (reference sequence). V lost 3 bases to trimming and J lost 6 bases, with 12 bases between them. The CDR3 contains 14 residues. CDR3 loop: CASSFYTTGQPQHF. CDR3 nucleotides: TGTGCCAGCAGTTTCTATACGACAGGTCAGCCCCAGCATTTT.

There are a few counts of this clonotype. The genes are TRBV4-1 and TRBJ2-1; D gene unclear. Per the germline V gene, CDR1 is MGHRA and CDR2 is YSYEKL. CDR3 size: 16 residues. V was cut by 0 bases and J by 5 bases, with 14 bases left in between. This CDR3 is CASSQDWAIMDNEQFF. CDR3 nucleotide sequence: TGCGCCAGCAGCCAAGACTGGGCCATAATGGACAATGAGCAGTTCTTC.

This clonotype was observed a few times. The CDR3: CASKESSGLWYNEQFF. CDR3 DNA sequence: TGTGCCAGCAAGGAGAGCTCGGGACTCTGGTACAATGAGCAGTTCTTC. The chain uses TRBV6-6 and TRBJ2-1; a weak D match, TRBD2 (6 bases). Trimming pared 7 bases from V and 4 bases from J, leaving 20 bases between. The CDR3 consists of 16 residues. Germline V gives CDR1 MNHNY, CDR2 SVGAGI (reference sequence).

This clonotype was seen repeatedly, ten times or more. V usage is TRBV3-1 and J usage is TRBJ2-1; TRBD2 aligns across 12 bases. Germline CDR1 LGHDT, CDR2 YNNKEL (reference sequence). The CDR3 has 17 residues. V trimming: 1 base; J trimming: 8 bases; junction bases outside the gene matches: 9. The CDR3 sequence is CASSQGTLAGGPYEQFF. The CDR3 DNA follows: TGTGCCAGCAGCCAAGGGACACTAGCGGGAGGTCCCTATGAGCAGTTCTTC.

The chain uses TRBV12-3 or TRBV12-4 and TRBJ2-2; TRBD1 matches 10 bases. The CDR3 extends over 14 amino acids. The ends lost 5 bases at V and 7 bases at J; junction bases unmatched: 4. DNA of the CDR3: TGTGCCAGCAGTCCCGGGACAGGGGTCGGGGAGCTGTTTTTT. This sequence encodes CASSPGTGVGELFF.

The J gene is TRBJ2-1, the V gene TRBV9; D is tentatively TRBD1 or TRBD2 (6 bases each). The CDR3 contains 17 residues. Per the germline V gene, CDR1 is SGDLS and CDR2 is YYNGEE. V gave up 0 bases and J gave up 7 bases, with 20 bases separating them. The CDR3 is CASSVAATGAFLNEQFF. The DNA for the CDR3 is TGTGCCAGCAGCGTAGCTGCCACGGGGGCCTTCTTAAATGAGCAGTTCTTC.

The chain uses TRBV6-5 and TRBJ1-6, with D maybe TRBD1 (5 bases). This CDR3 is 21 amino acids long. V lost 4 bases and J 0 bases, leaving 25 bases between the germline ends. Germline V lookup: CDR1 MNHEY, CDR2 SVGAGI. The CDR3 coding sequence is TGTGCCAGCAGTTTCGGCGAACCACGGGGACGGATGAGCTCCTATAATTCACCCCTCCACTTT. Protein: CASSFGEPRGRMSSYNSPLHF.

The chain links TRBV7-2 to TRBJ2-5, with D hard to call. The end of the DNA aligns better with TRBJ2-7, so the J call may be wrong. Germline CDR1 and CDR2: SGHTA and FQGNSA. The length of the CDR3 is 17 residues. In nucleotides, the CDR3 is TGTGCCAGCAGCTTAGCGCCCTTTGGGCAGCAGAAATACGAGCAGTACTTC. It specifies CASSLAPFGQQKYEQYF.

The DNA for the CDR3 is TGCAGTGCTGTCATAATTGGGACTAGCGGGAGTTTGTGGAATGAGCAGTTCTTC. It is translated as CSAVIIGTSGSLWNEQFF. The chain combines TRBV20-1 with TRBJ2-1, with 14 bases aligning to TRBD2. The CDR3 has 18 residues. The germline V gene has CDR1 DFQATT and CDR2 SNEGSKA (reference sequence). The J segment lost 7 bases and the V segment lost 5 bases, leaving 16 bases of the junction unmatched.

The genes are TRBV12-3 or TRBV12-4 and TRBJ2-3, with TRBD2 as a possible D gene (6 bases). V was clipped by 6 bases and J by 7 bases, with 11 bases between them. The CDR3 extends over 12 amino acids. DNA of the CDR3: TGTGCCAGCAGGGGGACTGGAAATACGCAGTATTTT. This encodes CASRGTGNTQYF.

This clonotype was found many times. Here the CDR3 DNA reads TGTGCCAGCAGCTTAGCGGGAGTAGGCAATGAGCAGTTCTTC. Its translation is CASSLAGVGNEQFF. The chain is built from TRBV7-3 and TRBJ2-1; 7 bases map to TRBD2. Looked up from germline, CDR1 is SGHTA and CDR2 is FQGTGA. The CDR3 sequence is 14 residues long. The trim removed 2 bases at V and 6 bases at J, leaving 4 bases unmatched.

This sequence joins TRBV28 and TRBJ1-4; D perhaps matches TRBD1 (6 bases). There are 17 residues in the CDR3. V lost 1 base to trimming and J lost 4 bases, with 16 bases between them. From germline, CDR1 is MDHEN and CDR2 SYDVKM. The CDR3 loop is CASSLSYRQGNNEKLFF. CDR3 DNA sequence: TGTGCCAGCAGTTTATCTTACCGGCAGGGGAATAATGAAAAACTGTTTTTT.

The chain employs TRBV7-2 and TRBJ2-7, with D possibly being TRBD2 (6 bases). V dropped 5 bases and J dropped 2 bases, with 16 bases sitting between them. The CDR3 is made up of 15 amino acids. Germline CDR1 is SGHTA and CDR2 is FQGNSA. CDR3 coding DNA: TGTGCCAGCAGCGTGCAAGGAGGGACGACCTACGAGCAGTACTTC. Its translation is CASSVQGGTTYEQYF.

The J gene is TRBJ2-7, the V gene TRBV6-6; D is unclear. CDR1 and CDR2 (germline): MNHNY, SVGAGI (reference sequence). This CDR3 is 12 amino acids long. Trimming shortened V by 8 bases and J by 7 bases, and 15 bases separated the two germline ends. The CDR3 loop is CASSPSEWEQYF. The DNA for the CDR3 is TGTGCCAGCTCCCCCTCCGAATGGGAGCAGTACTTC.

V gene TRBV12-3 or TRBV12-4 combines with J gene TRBJ2-1, with TRBD1 matching over 9 bases. The CDR3 length is 14 residues. The J segment lost 15 bases and the V segment lost 3 bases, leaving 12 bases of the junction unmatched. CDR3 region: CASSLGQGGSTRFF. The DNA for the CDR3 is TGTGCCAGCAGTTTGGGACAGGGAGGATCTACGCGGTTCTTC.